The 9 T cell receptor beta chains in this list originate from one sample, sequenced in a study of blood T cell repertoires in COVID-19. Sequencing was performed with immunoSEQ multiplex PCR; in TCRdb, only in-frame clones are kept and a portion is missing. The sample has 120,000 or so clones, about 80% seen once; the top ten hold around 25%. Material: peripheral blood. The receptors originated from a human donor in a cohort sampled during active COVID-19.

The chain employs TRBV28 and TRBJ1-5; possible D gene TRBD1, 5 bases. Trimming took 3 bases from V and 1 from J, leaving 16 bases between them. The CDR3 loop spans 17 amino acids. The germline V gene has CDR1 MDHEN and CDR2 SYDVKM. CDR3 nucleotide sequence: TGTGCCAGCAGTTTCAACAGGTGGGGCTCGAGCAATCAGCCCCAGCATTTT. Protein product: CASSFNRWGSSNQPQHF.

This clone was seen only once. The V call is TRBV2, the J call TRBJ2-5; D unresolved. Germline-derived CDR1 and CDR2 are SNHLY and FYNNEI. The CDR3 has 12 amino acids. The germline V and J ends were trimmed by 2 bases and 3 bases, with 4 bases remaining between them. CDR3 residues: CASSEIEETQYF. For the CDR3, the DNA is TGTGCCAGCAGTGAAATAGAAGAGACCCAGTACTTC.

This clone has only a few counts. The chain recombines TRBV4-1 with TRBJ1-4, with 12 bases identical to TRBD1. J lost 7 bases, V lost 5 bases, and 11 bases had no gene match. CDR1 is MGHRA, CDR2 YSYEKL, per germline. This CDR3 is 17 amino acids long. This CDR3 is CASSSGTGGRYSEKLFF. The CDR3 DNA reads TGCGCCAGCAGCTCCGGGACAGGGGGCCGGTATAGTGAAAAACTGTTTTTT.

The DNA for the CDR3 is TGTGCCAGCAGCGGGCAGGGGGCAGATACGCAGTATTTT. Translation gives CASSGQGADTQYF. V and J are TRBV7-2 and TRBJ2-3, with 7 bases aligning to TRBD1. CDR3 length equals 13 residues. Looked up from germline, CDR1 is SGHTA and CDR2 is FQGNSA. With 5 bases clipped from V and 4 bases from J, the junction kept 3 bases outside the gene matches.

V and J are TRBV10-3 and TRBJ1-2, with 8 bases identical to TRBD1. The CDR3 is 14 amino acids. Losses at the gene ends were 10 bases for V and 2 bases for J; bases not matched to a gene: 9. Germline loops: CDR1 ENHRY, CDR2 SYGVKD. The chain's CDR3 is CASSPTGENYGYTF. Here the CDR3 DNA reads TGTGCCAGCTCCCCGACAGGGGAAAACTATGGCTACACCTTC.

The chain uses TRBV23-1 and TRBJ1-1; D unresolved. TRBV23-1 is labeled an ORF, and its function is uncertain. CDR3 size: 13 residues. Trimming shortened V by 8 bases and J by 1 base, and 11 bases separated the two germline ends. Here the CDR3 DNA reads TGCGCCAGCGCCGAACATGCGAACACTGAAGCTTTCTTT. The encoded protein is CASAEHANTEAFF.

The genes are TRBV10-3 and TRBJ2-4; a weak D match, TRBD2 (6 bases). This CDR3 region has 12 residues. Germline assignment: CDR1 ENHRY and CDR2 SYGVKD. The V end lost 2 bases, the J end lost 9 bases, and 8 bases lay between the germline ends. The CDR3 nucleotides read TGTGCCATCAGTGAGCAGGGAGGCATTCAGTACTTC. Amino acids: CAISEQGGIQYF.

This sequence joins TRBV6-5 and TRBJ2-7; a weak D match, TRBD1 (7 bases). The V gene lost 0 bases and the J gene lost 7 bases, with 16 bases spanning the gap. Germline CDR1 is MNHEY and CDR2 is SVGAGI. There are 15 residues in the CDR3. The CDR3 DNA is TGTGCCAGCAGTTACTCTGCCAGGGGGGTCGGGGAGCAGTACTTC. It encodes CASSYSARGVGEQYF.

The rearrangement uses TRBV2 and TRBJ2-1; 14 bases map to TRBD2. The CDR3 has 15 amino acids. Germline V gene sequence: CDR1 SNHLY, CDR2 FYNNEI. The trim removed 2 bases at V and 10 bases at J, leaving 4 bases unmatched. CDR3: CASSEWGLAGAEQFF. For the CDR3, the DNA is TGTGCCAGCAGTGAATGGGGACTAGCGGGAGCCGAGCAGTTCTTC.